This T cell receptor beta chain emerged from a study of blood T cells in healthy people across ages. This clonotype was detected only a few times. The V gene end was trimmed by 6 bases and the J gene end by 7 bases; junction bases not matched to a gene: 5. From germline, CDR1 is SQVTM and CDR2 ANQGSEA. The CDR3 has 12 residues. Combining a sample-barcoded 5' primer with a J-beta primer mix, a second PCR ran for about 7 to 11 cycles. One entry per CDR3 protein results from TCRdb running MiXCR on the 5' RACE reads. The data hold nearly 800,000 distinct CDR3 sequences, with 25% observed a single time. The sample also formed part of further work on T cells of mothers and their children. That work adds: Healthy Caucasian mothers, three in number, and their six children were the donors.

The chain combines TRBV29-1 with TRBJ2-5; 10 nucleotides line up with TRBD1. Sample: blood. The origin of this receptor is a boy between 5 and 17 years old in good health. CDR3 residues: CSVTGGRGTQYF. CDR3 bases: TGCAGCGTGACAGGGGGCCGAGGGACCCAGTACTTC.